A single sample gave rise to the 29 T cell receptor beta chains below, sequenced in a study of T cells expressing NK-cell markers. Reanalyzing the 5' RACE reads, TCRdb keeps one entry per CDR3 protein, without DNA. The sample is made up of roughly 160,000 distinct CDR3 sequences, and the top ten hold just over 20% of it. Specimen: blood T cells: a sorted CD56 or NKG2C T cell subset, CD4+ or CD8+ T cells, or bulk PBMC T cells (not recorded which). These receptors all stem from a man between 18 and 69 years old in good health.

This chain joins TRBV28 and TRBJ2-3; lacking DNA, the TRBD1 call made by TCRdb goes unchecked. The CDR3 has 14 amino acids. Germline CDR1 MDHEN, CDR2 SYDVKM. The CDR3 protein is CASSAPDGGDTQYF.

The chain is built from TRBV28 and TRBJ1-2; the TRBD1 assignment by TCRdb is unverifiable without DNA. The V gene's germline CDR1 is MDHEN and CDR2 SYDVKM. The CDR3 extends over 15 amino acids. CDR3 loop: CASSPPTSGDYGYTF.

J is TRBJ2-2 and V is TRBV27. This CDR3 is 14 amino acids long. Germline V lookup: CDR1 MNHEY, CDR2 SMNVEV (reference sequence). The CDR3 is CASSTLVGAGELFF.

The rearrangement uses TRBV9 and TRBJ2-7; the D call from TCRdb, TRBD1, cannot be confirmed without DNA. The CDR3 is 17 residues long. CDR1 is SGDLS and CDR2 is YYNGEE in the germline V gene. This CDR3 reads CASSVHSGSQGSYEQYF.

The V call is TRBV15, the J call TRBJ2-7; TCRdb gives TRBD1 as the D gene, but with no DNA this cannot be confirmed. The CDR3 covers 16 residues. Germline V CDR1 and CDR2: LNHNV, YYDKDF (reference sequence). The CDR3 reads CATSIAAGTGYYEQYF.

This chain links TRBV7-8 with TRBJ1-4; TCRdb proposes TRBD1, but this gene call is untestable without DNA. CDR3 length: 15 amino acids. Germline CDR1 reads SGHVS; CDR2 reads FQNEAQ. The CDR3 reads CASSLQDSINEKLFF.

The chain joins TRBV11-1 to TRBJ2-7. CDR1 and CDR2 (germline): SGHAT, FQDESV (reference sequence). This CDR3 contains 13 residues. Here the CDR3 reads CASSLDSSYEQYF.

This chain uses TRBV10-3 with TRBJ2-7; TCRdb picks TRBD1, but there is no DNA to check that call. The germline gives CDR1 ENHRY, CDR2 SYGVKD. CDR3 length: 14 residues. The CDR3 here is CAISEPGQRYEQYF.

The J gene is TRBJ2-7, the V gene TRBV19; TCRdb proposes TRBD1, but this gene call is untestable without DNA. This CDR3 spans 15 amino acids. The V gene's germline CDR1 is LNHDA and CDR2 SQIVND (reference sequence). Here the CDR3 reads CATAPGQGTRLEQYF.

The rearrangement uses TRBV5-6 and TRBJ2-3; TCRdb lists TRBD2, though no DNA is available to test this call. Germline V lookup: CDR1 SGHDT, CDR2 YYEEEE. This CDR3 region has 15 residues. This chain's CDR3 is CASRDRLAGRDTQYF.

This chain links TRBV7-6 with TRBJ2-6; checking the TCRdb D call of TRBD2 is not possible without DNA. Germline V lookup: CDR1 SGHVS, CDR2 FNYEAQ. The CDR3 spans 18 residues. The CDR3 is CASSLGIAGGSGANVLTF.

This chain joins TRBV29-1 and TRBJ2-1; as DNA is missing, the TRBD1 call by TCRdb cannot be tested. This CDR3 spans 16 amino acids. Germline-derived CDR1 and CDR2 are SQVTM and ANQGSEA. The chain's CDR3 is CSVEDTDGGASYEQFF.

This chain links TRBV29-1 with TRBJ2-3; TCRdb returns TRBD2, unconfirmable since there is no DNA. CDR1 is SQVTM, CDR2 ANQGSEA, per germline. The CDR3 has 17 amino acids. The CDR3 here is CSVGSWDGKTRADTQYF.

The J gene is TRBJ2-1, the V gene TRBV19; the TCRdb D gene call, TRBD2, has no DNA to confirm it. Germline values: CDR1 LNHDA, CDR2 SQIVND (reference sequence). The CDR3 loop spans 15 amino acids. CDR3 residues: CASSPMATSGGPEFF. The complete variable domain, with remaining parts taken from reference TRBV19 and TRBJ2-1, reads DGGITQSPKYLFRKEGQNVTLSCEQNLNHDAMYWYRQDPGQGLRLIYYSQIVNDFQKGDIAEGYSVSREKKESFPLTVTSAQKNPTAFYLCASSPMATSGGPEFFGPGTRLTVL.

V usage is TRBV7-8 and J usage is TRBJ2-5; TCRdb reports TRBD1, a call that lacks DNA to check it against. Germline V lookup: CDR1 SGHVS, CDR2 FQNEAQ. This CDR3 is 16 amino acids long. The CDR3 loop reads CASSLDPGNLKETQYF. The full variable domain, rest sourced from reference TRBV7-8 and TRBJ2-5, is GAGVSQSPRYKVAKRGQDVALRCDPISGHVSLFWYQQALGQGPEFLTYFQNEAQLDKSGLPSDRFFAERPEGSVSTLKIQRTQQEDSAVYLCASSLDPGNLKETQYFGPGTRLLVL.

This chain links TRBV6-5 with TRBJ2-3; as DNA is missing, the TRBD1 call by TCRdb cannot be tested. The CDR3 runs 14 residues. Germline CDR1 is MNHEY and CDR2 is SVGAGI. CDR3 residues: CASSFRGPGDTQYF.

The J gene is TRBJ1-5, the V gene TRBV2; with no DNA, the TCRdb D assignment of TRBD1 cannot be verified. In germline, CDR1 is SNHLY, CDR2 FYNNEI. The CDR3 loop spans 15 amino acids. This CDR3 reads CASSLVRGGNQPQHF. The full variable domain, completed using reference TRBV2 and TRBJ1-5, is EPEVTQTPSHQVTQMGQEVILRCVPISNHLYFYWYRQILGQKVEFLVSFYNNEISEKSEIFDDQFSVERPDGSNFTLKIRSTKLEDSAMYFCASSLVRGGNQPQHFGDGTRLSIL.

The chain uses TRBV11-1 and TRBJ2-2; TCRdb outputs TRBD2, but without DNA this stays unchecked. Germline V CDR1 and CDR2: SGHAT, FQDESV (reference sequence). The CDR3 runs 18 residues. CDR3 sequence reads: CASSLEDSGGWDTGELFF.

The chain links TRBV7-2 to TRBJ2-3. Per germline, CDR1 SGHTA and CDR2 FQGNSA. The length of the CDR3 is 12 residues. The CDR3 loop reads CASRSGQDTQYF.

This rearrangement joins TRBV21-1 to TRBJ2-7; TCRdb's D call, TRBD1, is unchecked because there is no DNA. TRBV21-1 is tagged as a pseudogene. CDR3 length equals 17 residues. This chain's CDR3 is CASSTIDRGRTSYEQYF.

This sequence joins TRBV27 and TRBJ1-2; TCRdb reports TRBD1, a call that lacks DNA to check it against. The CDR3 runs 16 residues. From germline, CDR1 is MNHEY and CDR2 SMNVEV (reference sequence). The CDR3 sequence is CASSLGTGGRFYGYTF.

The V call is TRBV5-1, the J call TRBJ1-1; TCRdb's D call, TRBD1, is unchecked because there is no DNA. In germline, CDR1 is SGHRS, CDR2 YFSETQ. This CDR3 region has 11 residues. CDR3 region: CASAMGGEAFF.

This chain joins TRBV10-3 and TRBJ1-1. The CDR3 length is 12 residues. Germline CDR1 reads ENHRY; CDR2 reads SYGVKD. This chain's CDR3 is CAISTGETEAFF.

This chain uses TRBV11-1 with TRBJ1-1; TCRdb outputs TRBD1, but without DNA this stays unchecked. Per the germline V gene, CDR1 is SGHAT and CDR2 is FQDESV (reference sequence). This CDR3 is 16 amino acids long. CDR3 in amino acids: CASSSQGVNMNTEAFF.

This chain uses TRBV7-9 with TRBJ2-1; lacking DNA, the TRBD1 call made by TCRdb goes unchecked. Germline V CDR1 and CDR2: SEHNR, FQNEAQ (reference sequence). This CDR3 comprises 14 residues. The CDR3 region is CASPPDRGGDEQFF.

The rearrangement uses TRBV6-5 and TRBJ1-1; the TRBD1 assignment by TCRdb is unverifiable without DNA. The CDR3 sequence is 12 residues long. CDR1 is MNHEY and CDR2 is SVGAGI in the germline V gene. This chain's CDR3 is CASGPGGTEAFF.

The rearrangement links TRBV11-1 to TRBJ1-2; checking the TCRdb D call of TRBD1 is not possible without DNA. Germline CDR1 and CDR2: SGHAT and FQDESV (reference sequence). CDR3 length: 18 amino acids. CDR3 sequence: CASSSTELTGGYDYGYTF.

This chain's CDR3 is CASATGGLSGETQYF. This rearrangement joins TRBV2 to TRBJ2-5; the TCRdb call, TRBD1, lacks DNA for checking. Germline V CDR1 and CDR2: SNHLY, FYNNEI. CDR3 length: 15 residues.

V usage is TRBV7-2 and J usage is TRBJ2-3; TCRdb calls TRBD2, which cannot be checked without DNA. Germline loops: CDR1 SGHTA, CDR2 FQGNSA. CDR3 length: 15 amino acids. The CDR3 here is CASSWGPYARDTQYF.